This passage covers 31 T cell receptor beta chains from one sample sequenced in a study of patients and donors after allogeneic stem cell transplantation. TCRdb re-derived calls from the RT-PCR reads in MiXCR, one entry per CDR3 protein. Of around 82,000 distinct CDR3 sequences listed, around 5% are singletons. The sequenced sample was blood, either unsorted or a sorted T cell fraction (not recorded which). The receptor source for this set is a human donor who was either an allogeneic HSCT recipient or a stem cell or donor lymphocyte infusion donor (not recorded which). It is not recorded whose cells these are; they may come from a transplant donor.

The chain is built from TRBV18 and TRBJ2-7, with D possibly being TRBD1 or TRBD2 (5 bases each). Germline assignment: CDR1 KGHSH and CDR2 LQKENI. Trimming left V 3 bases short and J 2 bases short, with 11 bases between. The CDR3 contains 14 residues. The CDR3 here is CASSPQGETYEQYF. The CDR3 DNA reads TGTGCCAGCTCACCGCAGGGAGAGACCTACGAGCAGTACTTC.

This clonotype was picked up a small number of times. This chain joins TRBV19 and TRBJ1-2; 12 bases line up with TRBD1. The CDR3 consists of 15 residues. CDR1 LNHDA and CDR2 SQIVND come from the germline V gene (reference sequence). V shed 5 bases, J shed 8 bases, and the junction held 9 bases outside the gene matches. CDR3 DNA: TGTGCCAGTAGTTTCCCGGGACAGGGGGCGGAAGGCTACACCTTC. Protein: CASSFPGQGAEGYTF.

The V gene is TRBV7-3, the J gene TRBJ1-1; D perhaps matches TRBD1 (5 bases). There are 14 residues in the CDR3. The germline V gene has CDR1 SGHTA and CDR2 FQGTGA. Trimming removed 5 bases at V and 5 bases at J, with 15 bases between. The DNA for the CDR3 is TGTGCCAGCAGCCAGGCGGGGGAAGGGACTGAAGCTTTCTTT. This sequence encodes CASSQAGEGTEAFF.

This clonotype was counted many times. This chain links TRBV6-1 with TRBJ2-7; no definite D call. This CDR3 has 14 residues. V was shortened by 0 bases and J by 3 bases, with 9 bases between the two germline ends. The V gene's germline CDR1 is MNHNS and CDR2 SASEGT. The CDR3 DNA sequence: TGTGCCAGCAGTGAAGCGGGCGGTGACTACGAGCAGTACTTC. Amino acid sequence: CASSEAGGDYEQYF.

Many counts were recorded for this clonotype. The chain recombines TRBV5-1 with TRBJ2-3; D ambiguous. Germline V gene sequence: CDR1 SGHRS, CDR2 YFSETQ. The CDR3 sequence is 12 residues long. V was cut by 3 bases and J by 2 bases, with 4 bases left in between. This chain's CDR3 is CASSYFTDTQYF. The CDR3 DNA is TGCGCCAGCAGCTACTTCACAGATACGCAGTATTTT.

This clonotype was observed at least ten times. The V and J genes are TRBV29-1 and TRBJ1-1; possible D gene TRBD1, 5 bases. The CDR3 runs 12 residues. V gave up 4 bases and J gave up 3 bases, with 9 bases separating them. Germline loops: CDR1 SQVTM, CDR2 ANQGSEA. The chain's CDR3 is CSVVRGHTEAFF. The CDR3 bases are TGCAGCGTTGTTAGGGGCCACACTGAAGCTTTCTTT.

The sample holds many counts of this clonotype. The CDR3 coding sequence is TGCAGTGCCCCAGACAGGATCCATTTACGCGAGCAGTACTTC. The encoded protein is CSAPDRIHLREQYF. This chain links TRBV20-1 with TRBJ2-7, with a tentative D call TRBD1 (6 bases). The CDR3 contains 14 residues. Germline CDR1 reads DFQATT; CDR2 reads SNEGSKA (reference sequence). V was trimmed by 6 bases and J by 6 bases, leaving 21 bases between them.

This clonotype turned up a few times. The chain recombines TRBV5-1 with TRBJ2-3; TRBD1 matches 11 bases. CDR3 size: 16 residues. Germline V CDR1 and CDR2: SGHRS, YFSETQ. V dropped 4 bases and J dropped 1; count of bases not matched to a gene: 5. The CDR3: CASSTQGQGGTDTQYF. The CDR3 bases are TGCGCCAGCAGCACCCAGGGACAGGGGGGCACAGATACGCAGTATTTT.

Only one count was recorded for this clonotype. The chain has TRBV2 and TRBJ2-7, with D unresolved. This CDR3 comprises 11 residues. Trimming shortened V by 6 bases and J by 1 base, and 4 bases separated the two germline ends. CDR1 is SNHLY, CDR2 FYNNEI, per germline. The CDR3 reads CASRWSYEQYF. In nucleotides, the CDR3 is TGTGCCAGCAGGTGGTCCTACGAGCAGTACTTC.

This clonotype was recorded a few times. The J gene is TRBJ2-1, the V gene TRBV6-1; 9 positions agree with TRBD2. The germline gives CDR1 MNHNS, CDR2 SASEGT. The CDR3 sequence is 16 residues long. The V gene end was trimmed by 6 bases and the J gene end by 9 bases; junction bases not matched to a gene: 15. The CDR3 is CASSSLGGRVDGEQFF. CDR3 bases: TGTGCCAGCAGCTCACTAGGCGGGAGGGTCGACGGTGAGCAGTTCTTC.

This clonotype was counted many times. V usage is TRBV20-1 and J usage is TRBJ2-7; a possible D gene is TRBD2 (5 bases). The V gene lost 5 bases and the J gene lost 6 bases, with 23 bases spanning the gap. The length of the CDR3 is 15 residues. CDR1 and CDR2 (germline): DFQATT, SNEGSKA (reference sequence). CDR3 DNA: TGCAGTGCTCCGACCGCAGCGCGCGGGTGGAGCGAGCAGTACTTC. Translating it yields CSAPTAARGWSEQYF.

In its sample, this clonotype was seen many times. V usage is TRBV5-1 and J usage is TRBJ2-6; D not resolved. V was pared by 0 bases and J by 2 bases, with 3 bases between. Germline V gene data show CDR1 as SGHRS and CDR2 as YFSETQ. CDR3 length equals 14 residues. The CDR3 reads CASSLATGANVLTF. DNA for the CDR3: TGCGCCAGCAGCTTGGCGACTGGGGCCAACGTCCTGACTTTC.

This clonotype was counted only a few times. The chain employs TRBV7-9 and TRBJ1-2; TRBD1 is a possible D gene (6 bases). CDR3 size: 16 residues. Trimming left V 1 base short and J 8 bases short, with 20 bases between. The V gene's germline CDR1 is SEHNR and CDR2 FQNEAQ (reference sequence). CDR3 residues: CASSLGGVRGSTGYTF. DNA for the CDR3: TGTGCCAGCAGCTTAGGGGGGGTCAGGGGCTCTACCGGCTACACCTTC. The full variable domain, with the rest looked up from reference TRBV7-9 and TRBJ1-2, is DTGVSQNPRHKITKRGQNVTFRCDPISEHNRLYWYRQTLGQGPEFLTYFQNEAQLEKSRLLSDRFSAERPKGSFSTLEIQRTEQGDSAMYLCASSLGGVRGSTGYTFGSGTRLTVV.

The chain has TRBV20-1 and TRBJ2-1, with 9 bases aligning to TRBD1. Germline trimming cut 3 bases from V and 8 bases from J; bases unmatched to any gene: 11. This CDR3 is built from 15 residues. Per the germline V gene, CDR1 is DFQATT and CDR2 is SNEGSKA (reference sequence). The CDR3 region is CSASAPGQGMDEQFF. The CDR3 DNA reads as TGCAGTGCTAGTGCCCCCGGACAGGGGATGGATGAGCAGTTCTTC.

This clonotype was observed at least ten times. The chain recombines TRBV5-1 with TRBJ2-1; D gene ambiguous. The length of the CDR3 is 15 residues. The ends were cut back, 0 bases at V and 6 bases at J, with 13 bases in the middle. Germline-derived CDR1 and CDR2 are SGHRS and YFSETQ. The CDR3 loop is CASSLASNGRNEQFF. The CDR3 DNA reads TGCGCCAGCAGCTTGGCCTCTAATGGGCGCAATGAGCAGTTCTTC. The whole variable domain, filled in from reference TRBV5-1 and TRBJ2-1, reads KAGVTQTPRYLIKTRGQQVTLSCSPISGHRSVSWYQQTPGQGLQFLFEYFSETQRNKGNFPGRFSGRQFSNSRSEMNVSTLELGDSALYLCASSLASNGRNEQFFGPGTRLTVL.

Ten or more counts support this clonotype. The chain links TRBV3-1 to TRBJ2-3, with D possibly being TRBD2 (5 bases). The CDR3 extends over 15 amino acids. V was pared by 1 base and J by 1 base, with 9 bases between. In germline, CDR1 is LGHDT, CDR2 YNNKEL (reference sequence). The CDR3 nucleotides read TGTGCCAGCAGCCAAGGGAATAGCGGCACAGATACGCAGTATTTT. It translates to CASSQGNSGTDTQYF.

The chain links TRBV12-3 or TRBV12-4 to TRBJ1-2; D gene uncertain. V was trimmed by 6 bases and J by 3 bases, leaving 11 bases between them. This CDR3 region has 13 residues. The CDR3 DNA reads as TGTGCCAGCAGCCCGGGTTGGGACTATGGCTACACCTTC. Encoded protein: CASSPGWDYGYTF.

J is TRBJ2-1 and V is TRBV15; no clear D. V lost 0 bases and J lost 10, with 7 bases in between. The CDR3 totals 12 residues. CDR1 LNHNV and CDR2 YYDKDF come from the germline V gene (reference sequence). In DNA form, the CDR3 reads TGTGCCACCAGCAGAGAGTCGTCCGAGCAGTTCTTC. The encoded protein is CATSRESSEQFF.

The table lists this clonotype with many counts. V gene TRBV6-1 combines with J gene TRBJ1-5; D uncertain. Trimming cost V 4 bases and J 6 bases, with 10 bases left between them. Germline lookup yields CDR1 MNHNS and CDR2 SASEGT. This CDR3 is built from 13 residues. The CDR3 loop reads CASSGTITQPQHF. CDR3 coding DNA: TGTGCCAGCAGTGGGACGATTACTCAGCCCCAGCATTTT.

This clonotype has a count of ten or more. This rearrangement joins TRBV9 to TRBJ2-6; D ambiguous. Per germline, CDR1 SGDLS and CDR2 YYNGEE. Trimming stripped 1 base from V and 4 bases from J, with 6 bases between. There are 14 residues in the CDR3. The CDR3 nucleotides are TGTGCCAGCAGCGTATCTGGCGGGGCCAACGTCCTGACTTTC. This codes for CASSVSGGANVLTF.

This clonotype came up a few times. The rearrangement joins TRBV11-2 to TRBJ2-6; 7 nucleotides agree with TRBD1. This CDR3 is 18 amino acids long. The V segment lost 5 bases and the J segment 0 bases; nucleotides outside the gene matches: 10. Germline values: CDR1 SGHAT, CDR2 FQNNGV. The CDR3 reads CASSLGTAFTSGANVLTF. CDR3 coding DNA: TGTGCCAGCAGCCTCGGGACAGCTTTCACCTCTGGGGCCAACGTCCTGACTTTC.

This clonotype was seen a few times. This sequence joins TRBV19 and TRBJ2-5; D gene uncertain. The V and J ends lost 2 bases and 9 bases respectively, with 10 bases between them. Germline CDR1 and CDR2: LNHDA and SQIVND (reference sequence). This CDR3 spans 12 amino acids. The CDR3 here is CASSISDGPQYF. The CDR3 nucleotides are TGTGCCAGTAGTATATCGGACGGGCCCCAGTACTTC.

At least ten counts were recorded for this clonotype. The chain combines TRBV29-1 with TRBJ2-7; D not resolved. V lost 0 bases to trimming and J lost 7 bases, with 10 bases between them. Germline CDR1 is SQVTM and CDR2 is ANQGSEA. The CDR3 is 12 residues long. The CDR3 here is CSVEDILGEQYF. CDR3 DNA sequence: TGCAGCGTTGAAGATATTCTGGGGGAGCAGTACTTC.

This clonotype has ten or more counts. J is TRBJ1-2 and V is TRBV6-1, with a weak D call TRBD1 (5 bases). This CDR3 region has 13 residues. CDR1 is MNHNS and CDR2 is SASEGT in the germline V gene. Trimming took 6 bases from V and 4 from J, leaving 12 bases between them. CDR3 protein: CASSSGWTYGYTF. The CDR3 DNA follows: TGTGCCAGCAGCTCAGGGTGGACCTATGGCTACACCTTC.

This clonotype was seen at least ten times. The V gene is TRBV5-1, the J gene TRBJ2-7, with TRBD1 matching over 7 bases. CDR3 length equals 16 residues. From germline, CDR1 is SGHRS and CDR2 YFSETQ. Trimming took 6 bases from V and 0 from J; bases not matched to a gene: 12. CDR3 amino acids: CASTLGDSWVSYEQYF. CDR3 nucleotides: TGCGCCAGCACCCTGGGGGACAGTTGGGTCTCCTACGAGCAGTACTTC.

This clonotype appeared many times. This chain joins TRBV27 and TRBJ2-3, with D unclear. Germline V CDR1 and CDR2: MNHEY, SMNVEV (reference sequence). The CDR3 covers 14 residues. V lost 3 bases and J lost 0, with 7 bases in between. The CDR3 coding sequence is TGTGCCAGCAGTTTCTGGGCTAGCACAGATACGCAGTATTTT. Protein sequence: CASSFWASTDTQYF.

As concerns this clonotype: This may be a read error, as it is one base from a much larger clone. The CDR3 DNA reads TGTGCCACCGCGGCAGGCGGGGCCTACCAGCAGTACTTC. Encoded protein: CATAAGGAYQQYF. The chain recombines TRBV24-1 with TRBJ2-7; a possible D gene is TRBD2 (6 bases). The germline V gene has CDR1 KGHDR and CDR2 SFDVKD. The CDR3 covers 13 residues.

This clonotype was counted at least ten times. This chain joins TRBV6-1 and TRBJ2-6; D gene ambiguous. The CDR3 spans 14 residues. CDR1 and CDR2 (germline): MNHNS, SASEGT. Between the trimmed V and J ends, which lost 6 bases and 2 bases, there was a span of 8 bases. As DNA, the CDR3 is TGTGCCAGCAGGGATATCGCTGGGGCCAACGTCCTGACTTTC. Protein product: CASRDIAGANVLTF.

The gene calls are TRBV9 and TRBJ2-5; D is ambiguous. This CDR3 comprises 13 residues. V lost 0 bases, J lost 4 bases, and 7 bases lay in between. Per the germline V gene, CDR1 is SGDLS and CDR2 is YYNGEE. The CDR3 sequence: CASSVDHGETQYF. CDR3 coding DNA: TGTGCCAGCAGCGTAGATCACGGAGAGACCCAGTACTTC.

This clonotype was recorded only once. The V gene is TRBV6-5, the J gene TRBJ1-5, with D unclear. This CDR3 has 14 amino acids. The germline V gene has CDR1 MNHEY and CDR2 SVGAGI. V was clipped by 1 base and J by 2 bases, with 6 bases between them. The CDR3 bases are TGTGCCAGCAGTTACTTCGGGGGCAATCAGCCCCAGCATTTT. Its protein product is CASSYFGGNQPQHF.

This clonotype was seen repeatedly, ten times or more. The chain couples TRBV5-1 to TRBJ2-2; D gene uncertain. V was pared by 2 bases and J by 1 base, with 9 bases between. The CDR3 runs 15 residues. The germline CDR1 and CDR2 sequences are SGHRS and YFSETQ. For the CDR3, the DNA is TGCGCCAGCAGCTTAAATTGGCTGAACACCGGGGAGCTGTTTTTT. It is translated as CASSLNWLNTGELFF.